Detailed here is one T cell receptor beta chain. This clone has at least ten counts. No antigen is known for it. Per-base qualities were not stored, and no clone one base away is much larger. V sheds 7 bases and J sheds 3 bases, leaving 9 bases between their ends. CDR1 SNHLY and CDR2 FYNNEI are derived from the germline V gene. Its CDR3 holds 12 amino acids, cysteine through phenylalanine. Only the CDR3 DNA is retained, 36 bases long and in frame from the first base. This sample is drawn from a study of blood T cell repertoires in COVID-19 (dated by TCRdb to 2018 to 2020). Broadly, across the study: Samples from collaborators originated in the United States, Italy and Spain and spanned both the acute and convalescent phases of COVID-19. The material from the prospective study consisted of cDNA or gDNA derived from T cells, B-cell-depleted T cells, or PBMCs. Deeply sampled blood TCRbeta repertoires from subjects exposed to, actively infected with, or recovered from COVID-19 were included in the dataset. The repertoires were made available in a free public database intended to serve as a resource for research on the immune response to SARS-CoV-2. The samples were drawn from two sources: the first 160 participants of the ongoing ImmuneRACE study, and 950 to 1,500 subjects contributed by 6 global collaborators. Nearly every sample came with metadata listing a de-identified subject ID, COVID-19 status, age in years and sex. Where HLA class I and class II types were available, the types were taken from metadata supplied by the sample provider, not from assay-based typing. General findings and caveats noted by the study authors: Clinical and demographic metadata were provided uncurated, with the amount varying by source and participant.

TCRbeta CDR3 regions were amplified from genomic DNA by means of the immunoSEQ Assay, a bias-controlled multiplex PCR. The authors' pipeline ran thus. The number of nucleated cells in each sample was estimated by amplification of reference gene primers within the assay. Sequence reads were collapsed and filtered to measure the absolute abundance of every unique TCRbeta CDR3 rearrangement. For each sample, productive Simpson clonality was calculated by taking the square root of Simpson's diversity index across productive rearrangements. The table was pulled from immuneACCESS by TCRdb, which kept in-frame rearrangements only. Such tables lose some clones; where checked, under half of the loss comes from unresolved V genes, and the rest has no known cause. V, J and clone size reflect that table, while D and trimming were determined from the DNA. Recorded for this sample are under 200,000 clones; over 80% of them occurred a single time. The leading ten clones occupy roughly 6.1% of the sample.

The collaborating institutions used their own protocols to collect whole blood in K2EDTA tubes. For TCRbeta analysis, collaborator samples were shipped as frozen whole blood, as isolated PBMCs, or as DNA extracted from either sample type. The sequencing sample was made of peripheral blood. This TCR derives from a woman aged 35 to 49 with acute or convalescent COVID-19. Rearrangement joined TRBV2 to TRBJ1-1; a tentative D call is TRBD1 (6 bases match). CDR3 reads: CASTPGDTEAFF. Read as DNA, the sequence is TGTGCCAGCACCCCAGGGGACACTGAAGCTTTCTTT.